This TCR beta chain emerged from a study of CD4 T cells in relation to SARS-CoV-2 and coronaviruses. Study-level results: Samples before the pandemic and after infection were not matched within any donor.

To note about this clone: Antigen specificity is unknown.

From germline, CDR1 is SEHNR and CDR2 FQNEAQ (reference sequence). Trimming pared 5 bases from V and 6 bases from J, leaving 14 bases between. The CDR3 is made up of 14 amino acids. Clones were read by immunoSEQ multiplex PCR, and TCRdb kept only the in-frame ones, dropping some. The sample shows tens of thousands of clones, approximately 88% of them seen only once. The V call is TRBV7-9, the J call TRBJ1-5; the D gene is possibly TRBD1 (5 bases). The receptor was derived from an adult with COVID-19. The specimen sequenced was memory CD4+ T cells from PBMCs. CDR3 amino acids: CASSPIGDGQPQHF. CDR3 DNA: TGTGCCAGCAGCCCTATCGGGGACGGTCAGCCCCAGCATTTT.